This is a list of T cell receptor beta chains from one sample in a study of shared clonotypes between healthy human individuals. Sequencing used immunoSEQ multiplex PCR; TCRdb keeps in-frame clones, though not all of them. The sample records hundreds of thousands of clones, 73% being singletons. Sequencing used memory CD4+ T cells sorted from blood. Receptors originate from a woman in her 30s in good health. The conserved cysteine and the conserved F or W are not part of the CDR3 here. The D gene is left open where the match is weak.

len	v_gene	j_gene	d_gene	CDR3aa
13	TRBV29-1	TRBJ2-1	TRBD2	SVGGTSGGRNEQF
14	TRBV28	TRBJ1-1	-	ASSPPDVVPNTEAF
14	TRBV28	TRBJ1-5	-	ASSWLSGASNQPQH
12	TRBV5-1	TRBJ2-2	-	ASSPRGDTGELF
15	TRBV4-1	TRBJ2-2	TRBD2	ASSRTPGLAGAGELF
14	TRBV7-2	TRBJ2-3	TRBD2	ASSFHAGGLTDTQY
13	TRBV5-1	TRBJ2-7	TRBD1	ASSIGQGRVYEQY
12	TRBV2	TRBJ2-7	-	ASRVRLALYEQY
9	TRBV30	TRBJ1-2	TRBD1	ACPTGVGYT
13	TRBV2	TRBJ1-2	TRBD1	ASKGQRIITYGYT
12	TRBV5-1	TRBJ2-7	TRBD1	ASSGGTGGLEQY
11	TRBV29-1	TRBJ2-2	-	SVDDYNTGELF
13	TRBV6-5	TRBJ2-6	-	ASKRGSGGANVLT
16	TRBV28	TRBJ2-7	TRBD2	ASSSVTGTSGGRYEQY
12	TRBV13	TRBJ2-5	TRBD2	ASSSERERETQY
12	TRBV5-4	TRBJ1-3	TRBD1	ASSQTGTVNTIY
12	TRBV6-4	TRBJ2-1	-	ASSDSPGANEQF
11	TRBV23-1	TRBJ2-7	-	ARRSPSPYEQY
14	TRBV7-9	TRBJ1-1	-	ASSWGVPTLNTEAF
14	TRBV21-1	TRBJ2-3	-	ASSKSGQGFTDTQY
11	TRBV28	TRBJ2-7	TRBD2	ASWGGPSYEQY
14	TRBV4-1	TRBJ2-2	TRBD2	ASGRLAGSNTGELF
13	TRBV5-1	TRBJ2-3	-	ASSLNTGESDTQY
16	TRBV25-1	TRBJ2-1	-	ASSDPQTSSSSYNEQF
14	TRBV7-2	TRBJ2-2	-	ASSGRTGRNTGELF
11	TRBV2	TRBJ1-3	-	ASRGYSGNTIY
11	TRBV18	TRBJ2-7	TRBD2	ASSPPSGSVQY
10	TRBV28	TRBJ2-7	-	ASRQHGYEQY
9	TRBV18	TRBJ1-2	-	ASSPVLPTS
12	TRBV4-1	TRBJ1-2	-	ASSQGAQFYGYT
12	TRBV5-6	TRBJ1-2	-	ASSFAGPGYGYT
14	TRBV2	TRBJ2-1	TRBD2	ASSRLAGGGYNEQF
13	TRBV6-1	TRBJ1-5	-	ASSQKDSGSTPQH
13	TRBV4-1	TRBJ2-1	-	ASSGQRLPSNEQF
14	TRBV21-1	TRBJ1-5	-	ASSPRWVWGRQPQH
13	TRBV7-8	TRBJ2-5	-	ASSLEFASGHAQY
11	TRBV19	TRBJ2-7	-	ASGRTATYEQY
9	TRBV6-5	TRBJ1-4	-	ASSSSEKLF
12	TRBV28	TRBJ2-7	TRBD2	ATISGRISYEQY
12	TRBV2	TRBJ2-5	TRBD1	ASSDRTGKETQY